These 9 T cell receptor beta chains share one sample of origin, sequenced in a study of regulatory T cells in long-lasting Graves disease. Documented time point: newly diagnosed GD, antithyroid drugs for less than 3 months. PBMC-extracted RNA yielded the TCR library. Combining iRepertoire HTBI primers with Arm-PCR of CDR3 regions, the authors built TCR beta libraries. A single record per CDR3 protein comes from TCRdb applying MiXCR to the multiplex PCR reads. This sample yields some 400,000 distinct CDR3 sequences, of which about 15% are seen a single time; over 15% belongs to the top ten. These data were also reused for a study on T cells in Graves' hyperthyroidism and ophthalmopathy.

Sequencing used peripheral blood mononuclear cells (PBMCs), obtained at new diagnosis, from a patient treated with antithyroid drugs. These receptors were collected from a woman aged 30 to 39 with Graves disease.

This clonotype was observed at least ten times. The genes are TRBV18 and TRBJ2-7; no clear D. Trimming took off 4 bases at V and 2 bases at J, with 9 bases between the two ends. The CDR3 has 13 residues. The V gene's germline CDR1 is KGHSH and CDR2 LQKENI. CDR3 nucleotides: TGTGCCAGCTCACAGGGCGTCGCCTACGAGCAGTACTTC. This sequence encodes CASSQGVAYEQYF.

The chain couples TRBV28 to TRBJ2-7; D unresolved. V lost 5 bases and J 6 bases, leaving 8 bases between the germline ends. This CDR3 is built from 11 residues. Germline CDR1 MDHEN, CDR2 SYDVKM. CDR3 DNA sequence: TGTGCCAGCAGTCTTTTCTCCGAGCAGTACTTC. This translates into CASSLFSEQYF. Variable domain in full (rest from reference TRBV28 and TRBJ2-7): DVKVTQSSRYLVKRTGEKVFLECVQDMDHENMFWYRQDPGLGLRLIYFSYDVKMKEKGDIPEGYSVSREKKERFSLILESASTNQTSMYLCASSLFSEQYFGPGTRLTVT.

This clonotype was observed at least ten times. This chain connects TRBV11-3 to TRBJ2-7; D remains ambiguous. Germline V gene data show CDR1 as SGHNT and CDR2 as YENEEA. This CDR3 region has 14 residues. Trimming took off 3 bases at V and 5 bases at J, with 14 bases between the two ends. CDR3 nucleotide sequence: TGTGCCAGCAGCTTGCGATCGAAGGCCCACGAGCAGTACTTC. Residues: CASSLRSKAHEQYF.

This rearrangement joins TRBV14 to TRBJ1-1; no definite D call. This CDR3 is 15 amino acids long. V lost 1 base and J lost 1, with 10 bases in between. Germline loops: CDR1 SGHDN, CDR2 FVKESK. CDR3: CASSQVGLRNTEAFF. CDR3 in DNA: TGTGCCAGCAGCCAAGTTGGACTGAGGAACACTGAAGCTTTCTTT.

This clonotype was counted many times. The rearrangement links TRBV2 to TRBJ2-1, with D maybe TRBD1 (6 bases). The V gene lost 7 bases and the J gene lost 4 bases, with 14 bases spanning the gap. The CDR3 runs to 14 residues. Germline assignment: CDR1 SNHLY and CDR2 FYNNEI. Written as DNA, the CDR3 is TGTGCCAGCACCCCCCGGGACACTTACAATGAGCAGTTCTTC. This sequence encodes CASTPRDTYNEQFF.

This clonotype was picked up many times. This sequence joins TRBV20-1 and TRBJ2-5; a weak D match, TRBD2 (6 bases). Germline CDR1 is DFQATT and CDR2 is SNEGSKA (reference sequence). V lost 6 bases, J lost 1 base, and 18 bases lay in between. The CDR3 contains 15 residues. CDR3: CSAQTTPSAQETQYF. For the CDR3, the DNA is TGCAGTGCCCAGACCACCCCTAGCGCCCAAGAGACCCAGTACTTC.

In its sample, this clonotype was seen many times. The V and J genes are TRBV19 and TRBJ1-4; unclear D gene. Between the trimmed V and J ends, which lost 6 bases and 0 bases, there was a span of 8 bases. The CDR3 sequence is 14 residues long. The germline V gene encodes CDR1 LNHDA and CDR2 SQIVND (reference sequence). In nucleotides, the CDR3 is TGTGCCAGTAGCCTGGAATCAACTAATGAAAAACTGTTTTTT. It encodes CASSLESTNEKLFF. Full variable domain (rest looked up from reference TRBV19 and TRBJ1-4): DGGITQSPKYLFRKEGQNVTLSCEQNLNHDAMYWYRQDPGQGLRLIYYSQIVNDFQKGDIAEGYSVSREKKESFPLTVTSAQKNPTAFYLCASSLESTNEKLFFGSGTQLSVL.

This clonotype was observed at least ten times. The CDR3 region has the DNA TGTGCCGGACAGGGACTGAATGAAAAACTGTTTTTT. Translation gives CAGQGLNEKLFF. The chain is built from TRBV7-9 and TRBJ1-4; 8 bases agree with TRBD1. The CDR3 spans 12 residues. J lost 5 bases, V lost 11 bases, and 4 bases had no gene match. The V gene's germline CDR1 is SEHNR and CDR2 FQNEAQ (reference sequence).

This clonotype came up a few times. CDR3 DNA sequence: TGTGCCAGCAGCTCAGGAATTAGCGGGAACAATGAGCAGTTCTTC. Protein: CASSSGISGNNEQFF. This chain links TRBV6-4 with TRBJ2-1, with 8 nucleotides matching TRBD2. The germline V gene has CDR1 MRHNA and CDR2 SNTAGT. The V gene end was trimmed by 6 bases and the J gene end by 5 bases; junction bases not matched to a gene: 9. The CDR3 runs to 15 residues.